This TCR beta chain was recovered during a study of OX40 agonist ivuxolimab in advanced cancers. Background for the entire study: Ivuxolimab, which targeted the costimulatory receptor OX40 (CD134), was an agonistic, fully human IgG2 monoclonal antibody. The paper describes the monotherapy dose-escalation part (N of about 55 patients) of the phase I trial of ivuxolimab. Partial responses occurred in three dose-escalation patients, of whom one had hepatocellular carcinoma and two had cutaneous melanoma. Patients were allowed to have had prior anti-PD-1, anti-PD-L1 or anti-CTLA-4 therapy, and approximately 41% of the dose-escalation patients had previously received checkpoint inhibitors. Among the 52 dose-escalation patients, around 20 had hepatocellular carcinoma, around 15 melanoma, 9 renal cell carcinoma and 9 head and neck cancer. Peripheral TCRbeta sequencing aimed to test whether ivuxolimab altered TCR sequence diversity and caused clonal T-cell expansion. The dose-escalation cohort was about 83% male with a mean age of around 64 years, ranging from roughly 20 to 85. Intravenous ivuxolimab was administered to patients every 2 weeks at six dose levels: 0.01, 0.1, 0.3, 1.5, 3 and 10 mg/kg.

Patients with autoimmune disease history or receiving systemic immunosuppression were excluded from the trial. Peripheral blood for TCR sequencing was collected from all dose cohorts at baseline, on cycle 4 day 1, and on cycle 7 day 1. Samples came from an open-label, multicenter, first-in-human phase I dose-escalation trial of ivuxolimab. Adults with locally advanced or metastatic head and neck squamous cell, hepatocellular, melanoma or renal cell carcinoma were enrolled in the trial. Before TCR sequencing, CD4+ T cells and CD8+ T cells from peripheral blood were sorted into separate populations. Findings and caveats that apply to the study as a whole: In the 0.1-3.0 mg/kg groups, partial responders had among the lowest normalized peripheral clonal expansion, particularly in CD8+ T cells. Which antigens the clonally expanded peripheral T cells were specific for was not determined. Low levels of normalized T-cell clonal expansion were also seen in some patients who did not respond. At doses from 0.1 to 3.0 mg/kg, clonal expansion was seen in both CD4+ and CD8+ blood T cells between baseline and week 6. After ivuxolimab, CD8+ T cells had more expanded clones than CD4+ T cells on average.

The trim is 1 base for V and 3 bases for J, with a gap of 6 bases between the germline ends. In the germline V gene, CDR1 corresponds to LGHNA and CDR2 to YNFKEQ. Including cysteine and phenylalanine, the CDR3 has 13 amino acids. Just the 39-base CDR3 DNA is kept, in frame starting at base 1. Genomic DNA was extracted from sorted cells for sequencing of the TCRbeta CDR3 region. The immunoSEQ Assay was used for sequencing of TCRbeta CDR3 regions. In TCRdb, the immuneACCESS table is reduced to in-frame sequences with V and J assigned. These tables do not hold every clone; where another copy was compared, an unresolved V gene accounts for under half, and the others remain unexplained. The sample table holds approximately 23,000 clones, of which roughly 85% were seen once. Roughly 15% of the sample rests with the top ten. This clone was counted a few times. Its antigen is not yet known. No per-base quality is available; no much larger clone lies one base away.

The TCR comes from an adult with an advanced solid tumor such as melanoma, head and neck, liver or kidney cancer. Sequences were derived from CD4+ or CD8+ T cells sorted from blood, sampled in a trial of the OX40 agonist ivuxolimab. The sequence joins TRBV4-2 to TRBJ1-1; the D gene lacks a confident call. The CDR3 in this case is CASSQAGYTEAFF. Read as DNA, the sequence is TGTGCCAGCAGCCAAGCGGGGTACACTGAAGCTTTCTTT.